The 16 T cell receptor beta chains presented below share a single source sample, sequenced in a study of T-cell memory formation after mild COVID-19. MiXCR was run by TCRdb on the 5' RACE reads, yielding one entry per CDR3 protein. The data contain some 120,000 distinct CDR3 sequences, around 15% of them singletons. Sequencing was performed on PBMCs or a T cell subset sorted from them (not recorded which). These receptors were obtained from a man between 18 and 35 years old who had mild COVID-19 (a few samples of this study predate the infection). Cell type and time point are not known.

The genes are TRBV18 and TRBJ2-5, with D hard to call. V lost 2 bases and J 5 bases, leaving 9 bases between the germline ends. Germline assignment: CDR1 KGHSH and CDR2 LQKENI. The CDR3 is 13 amino acids. The CDR3 DNA follows: TGTGCCAGCTCACCAAACCAAGGGGAGACCCAGTACTTC. Translating it yields CASSPNQGETQYF.

This clonotype was found many times. This chain joins TRBV5-1 and TRBJ2-3; D gene unclear. The CDR3 has 12 amino acids. Deletions cut 4 bases from V and 3 bases from J, with 6 bases between. CDR1 SGHRS and CDR2 YFSETQ come from the germline V gene. The CDR3 DNA follows: TGCGCCAGCAGCCAACCGACAGATACGCAGTATTTT. Translated, it gives CASSQPTDTQYF.

This clonotype was observed a few times. This sequence joins TRBV5-1 and TRBJ1-1, with unresolved D. CDR3 length equals 14 residues. CDR1 and CDR2 from the germline V gene are SGHRS and YFSETQ. V lost 0 bases to trimming and J lost 1 base, with 7 bases between them. CDR3 nucleotide sequence: TGCGCCAGCAGCTTGGACAGATCGAACACTGAAGCTTTCTTT. Protein product: CASSLDRSNTEAFF.

This clonotype was counted between two and nine times. This chain connects TRBV7-2 to TRBJ2-7; 7 nucleotides match TRBD1. Looked up from germline, CDR1 is SGHTA and CDR2 is FQGNSA. The CDR3 covers 16 residues. V lost 5 bases, J lost 3 bases, and 13 bases stayed unmatched. The CDR3 DNA sequence: TGTGCCAGCAGCCGGGCCCTGGGGACAGCTAACTACGAGCAGTACTTC. It is translated as CASSRALGTANYEQYF.

The chain uses TRBV7-6 and TRBJ2-5; D unresolved. The tail of the sequence fits TRBJ2-1 better, so the J call may be wrong. Germline CDR1 SGHVS, CDR2 FNYEAQ. The CDR3 has 13 residues. The CDR3 sequence: CASSLAQQETQFF. The CDR3 bases are TGTGCCAGCAGCTTAGCGCAGCAAGAGACCCAGTTCTTC.

This chain connects TRBV7-2 to TRBJ2-3; TRBD2 might be the D (6 bases). The germline CDR1 and CDR2 sequences are SGHTA and FQGNSA. The ends were cut back, 7 bases at V and 0 bases at J, with 14 bases in the middle. The CDR3 sequence is 15 residues long. CDR3 in DNA: TGTGCCAGCACCCCCGGGAGCGCTAGCACAGATACGCAGTATTTT. Its translation is CASTPGSASTDTQYF.

This clonotype was observed a few times. The chain recombines TRBV20-1 with TRBJ2-3; maybe TRBD2 (6 bases). V was clipped by 3 bases and J by 6 bases, with 22 bases between them. This CDR3 region has 16 residues. In germline, CDR1 is DFQATT, CDR2 SNEGSKA (reference sequence). CDR3 DNA sequence: TGCAGTGCTAGCAAACCGGGACTCCGGTTCGCGGATACGCAGTATTTT. It specifies CSASKPGLRFADTQYF.

This clonotype has just a few counts. The gene calls are TRBV11-2 and TRBJ2-5; TRBD2 matches at 9 bases. Germline V gene sequence: CDR1 SGHAT, CDR2 FQNNGV. This CDR3 has 20 amino acids. Trimming removed 6 bases from V and 5 bases from J; junction bases left unmatched: 25. CDR3 coding DNA: TGTGCCAGCAGAAGCTTAGGAAGGGCTTTGAGGACTAGCGCCATGGAGACCCAGTACTTC. Translated, it gives CASRSLGRALRTSAMETQYF.

This rearrangement joins TRBV5-1 to TRBJ1-6; TRBD1 matches at 7 bases. This CDR3 contains 14 residues. CDR1 and CDR2 from the germline V gene are SGHRS and YFSETQ. The J segment lost 5 bases and the V segment lost 2 bases, leaving 1 base of the junction unmatched. In DNA, the CDR3 is TGCGCCAGCAGCTTTGGGACAGATAATTCACCCCTCCACTTT. Translated: CASSFGTDNSPLHF.

This clonotype came up a few times. The J gene is TRBJ1-4, the V gene TRBV6-1, with 7 nucleotides matching TRBD1. Looked up from germline, CDR1 is MNHNS and CDR2 is SASEGT. V trimming: 8 bases; J trimming: 8 bases; junction bases outside the gene matches: 11. The CDR3 loop spans 14 amino acids. The CDR3 DNA sequence: TGTGCCAGCTGCCCCGGGACAGTGGACGAAAAACTGTTTTTT. Protein sequence: CASCPGTVDEKLFF.

The V call is TRBV10-3, the J call TRBJ2-5; D perhaps matches TRBD1 (6 bases). Germline V gene lookup returns CDR1 ENHRY and CDR2 SYGVKD. V lost 8 bases to trimming and J lost 2 bases, with 9 bases between them. The CDR3 length is 12 residues. The CDR3 protein is CAIGQSQETQYF. The CDR3 coding sequence is TGTGCCATCGGACAGTCTCAAGAGACCCAGTACTTC.

The chain links TRBV12-3 or TRBV12-4 to TRBJ2-2, with D uncertain. The CDR3 is 13 amino acids. V lost 2 bases and J lost 6, with 7 bases in between. The CDR3 protein is CASSLSRAGELFF. CDR3 DNA sequence: TGTGCCAGCAGTTTAAGCCGGGCCGGGGAGCTGTTTTTT.

This clonotype was observed many times. The chain combines TRBV7-3 with TRBJ1-1; the D is unclear. The CDR3 runs 13 residues. CDR1 and CDR2 from the germline V gene are SGHTA and FQGTGA. V dropped 4 bases and J dropped 0 bases, with 6 bases sitting between them. In nucleotides, the CDR3 is TGTGCCAGCAGCTCTCAGGTGAACACTGAAGCTTTCTTT. This translates into CASSSQVNTEAFF.

This clonotype was observed at least ten times. This chain joins TRBV20-1 and TRBJ1-2; D is undetermined. Germline CDR1 is DFQATT and CDR2 is SNEGSKA (reference sequence). CDR3 length: 11 amino acids. The CDR3 reads CGYSSNYGYTF. CDR3 nucleotide sequence: TGCGGATACAGTTCTAACTATGGCTACACCTTC.

This clonotype appeared many times. J is TRBJ2-7 and V is TRBV7-2, with TRBD1 identical over 10 bases. The germline V gene encodes CDR1 SGHTA and CDR2 FQGNSA. J lost 2 bases, V lost 5 bases, and 6 bases had no gene match. The CDR3 contains 15 residues. In nucleotides, the CDR3 is TGTGCCAGCAGCCGCCACGGACAGGGGGCCTACGAGCAGTACGTC. This sequence encodes CASSRHGQGAYEQYV.

This chain connects TRBV5-1 to TRBJ1-1; TRBD1 agrees at 7 bases. The CDR3 totals 14 residues. Germline values: CDR1 SGHRS, CDR2 YFSETQ. V lost 0 bases and J lost 11; bases outside the gene matches: 10. For the CDR3, the DNA is TGCGCCAGCAGCTTGGCCCCGACAGGGTTTTTCGCTTTCTTT. Protein sequence: CASSLAPTGFFAFF.